This T cell receptor (beta chain) was sequenced for a study of blood T cell repertoires in COVID-19. Across the study: T cells, B-cell-depleted T cells, or PBMCs supplied cDNA or gDNA.

Clones were read by immunoSEQ multiplex PCR, and TCRdb kept only the in-frame ones, dropping some. The sample consists of about 280,000 clones, roughly 85% of them appearing once. The TCR originated in a woman aged 50 to 60 who had recovered from COVID-19. The specimen was peripheral blood.

The CDR3 loop is CASSAPFSGDNTGELFF. The CDR3 nucleotides are TGTGCCAGCAGCGCACCATTTAGCGGGGACAACACCGGGGAGCTGTTTTTT. V is TRBV9 and J is TRBJ2-2; the match to TRBD2 covers 8 bases. Germline CDR1 reads SGDLS; CDR2 reads YYNGEE. The V and J ends lost 3 bases and 2 bases, in that order; junction bases with no gene match: 9. CDR3 length: 17 amino acids.